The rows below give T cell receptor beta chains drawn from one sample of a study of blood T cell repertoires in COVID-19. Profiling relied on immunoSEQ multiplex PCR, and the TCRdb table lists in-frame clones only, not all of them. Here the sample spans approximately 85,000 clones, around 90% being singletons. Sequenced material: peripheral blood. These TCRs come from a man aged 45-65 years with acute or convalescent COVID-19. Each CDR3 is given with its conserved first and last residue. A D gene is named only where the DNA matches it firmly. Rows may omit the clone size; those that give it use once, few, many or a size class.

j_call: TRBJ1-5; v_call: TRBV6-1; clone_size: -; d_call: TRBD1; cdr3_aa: CASSGTGVQPQHF; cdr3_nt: TGTGCCAGCAGCGGGACAGGGGTGCAGCCCCAGCATTTT
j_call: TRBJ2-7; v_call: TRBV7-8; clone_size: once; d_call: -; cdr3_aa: CASGLSYEQYF; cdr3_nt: TGTGCCAGCGGGCTTTCCTACGAGCAGTACTTC
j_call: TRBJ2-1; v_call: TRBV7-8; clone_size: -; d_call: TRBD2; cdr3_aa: CASSLGLAGNNEQFF; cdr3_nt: TGTGCCAGCAGCTTAGGTCTAGCGGGGAACAATGAGCAGTTCTTC
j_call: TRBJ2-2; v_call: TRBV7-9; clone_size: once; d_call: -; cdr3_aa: CASSSPGAGELFF; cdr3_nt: TGTGCCAGCAGCTCTCCGGGGGCCGGGGAGCTGTTTTTT
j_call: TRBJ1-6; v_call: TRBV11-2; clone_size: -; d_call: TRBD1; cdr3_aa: CASSSWTGGSSPLHF; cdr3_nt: TGTGCCAGCAGCTCCTGGACAGGGGGCAGTTCACCCCTCCACTTT
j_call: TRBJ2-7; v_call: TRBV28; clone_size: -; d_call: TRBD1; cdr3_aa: CASTGTGFHEQYF; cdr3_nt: TGTGCCAGCACCGGGACAGGGTTCCACGAGCAGTACTTC
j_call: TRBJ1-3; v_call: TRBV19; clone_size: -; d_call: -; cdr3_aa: CASSIGRAALNTIYF; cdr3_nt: TGTGCCAGTAGTATCGGGAGGGCCGCCTTAAACACCATATATTTT
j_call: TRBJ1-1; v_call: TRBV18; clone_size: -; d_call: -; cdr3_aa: CASSPGTPEAFF; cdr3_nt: TGTGCCAGCTCACCAGGGACACCTGAAGCTTTCTTT
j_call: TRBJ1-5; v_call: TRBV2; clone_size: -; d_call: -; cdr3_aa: CASTPWGGPNQPQHF; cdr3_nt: TGTGCCAGCACTCCCTGGGGAGGGCCCAATCAGCCCCAGCATTTT
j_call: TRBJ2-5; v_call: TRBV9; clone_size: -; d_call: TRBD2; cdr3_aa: CASSPGTSGVGETQYF; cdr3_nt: TGTGCCAGCAGCCCTGGGACTAGCGGGGTTGGCGAGACCCAGTACTTC
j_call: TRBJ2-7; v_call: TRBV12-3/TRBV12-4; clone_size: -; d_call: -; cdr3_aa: CASRTSNEQYF; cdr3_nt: TGTGCCAGCAGGACATCGAACGAGCAGTACTTC
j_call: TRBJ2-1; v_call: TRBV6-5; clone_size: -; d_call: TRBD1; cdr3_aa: CASSQRTGPAFF; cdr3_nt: TGTGCCAGCAGCCAACGGACAGGGCCAGCATTCTTC
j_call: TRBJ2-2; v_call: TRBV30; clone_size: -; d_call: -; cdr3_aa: CASTDHPLADTGELFF; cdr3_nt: TGTGCCTCCACTGACCATCCACTAGCAGACACCGGGGAGCTGTTTTTT